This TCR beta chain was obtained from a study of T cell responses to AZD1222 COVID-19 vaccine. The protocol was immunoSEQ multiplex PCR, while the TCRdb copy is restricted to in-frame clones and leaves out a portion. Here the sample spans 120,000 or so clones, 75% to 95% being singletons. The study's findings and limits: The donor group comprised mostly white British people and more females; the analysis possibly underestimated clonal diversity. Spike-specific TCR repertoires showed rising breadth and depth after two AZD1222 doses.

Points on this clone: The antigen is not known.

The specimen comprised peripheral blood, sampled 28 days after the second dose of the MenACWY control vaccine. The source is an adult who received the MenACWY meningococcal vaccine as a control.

Here the CDR3 reads CAWRTTGSQETQYF. As DNA, the CDR3 is TGTGCCTGGAGGACAACAGGGTCCCAAGAGACCCAGTACTTC. The rearrangement uses TRBV30 and TRBJ2-5; possibly TRBD1 for D (6 bases). This CDR3 contains 14 residues. Trimming stripped 3 bases from V and 1 base from J, with 12 bases between. CDR1 is GTSNPN, CDR2 SVGIG, per germline (reference sequence). The full variable domain, rest sourced from reference TRBV30 and TRBJ2-5, is SQTIHQWPATLVQPVGSPLSLECTVEGTSNPNLYWYRQAAGRGLQLLFYSVGIGQISSEVPQNLSASRPQDRQFILSSKKLLLSDSGFYLCAWRTTGSQETQYFGPGTRLLVL.